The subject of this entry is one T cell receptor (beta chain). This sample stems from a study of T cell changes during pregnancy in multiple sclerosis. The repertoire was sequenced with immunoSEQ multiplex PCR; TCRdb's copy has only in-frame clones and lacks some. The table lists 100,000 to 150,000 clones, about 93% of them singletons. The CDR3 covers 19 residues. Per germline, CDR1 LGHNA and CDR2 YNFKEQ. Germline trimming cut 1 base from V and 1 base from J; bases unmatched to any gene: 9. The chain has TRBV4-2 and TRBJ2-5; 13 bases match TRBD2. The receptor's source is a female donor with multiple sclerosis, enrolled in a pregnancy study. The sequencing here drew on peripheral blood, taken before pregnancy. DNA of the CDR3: TGTGCCAGCAGCCAAGCCCGGGGCACTAGCGGGAGGGCCCAAGAGACCCAGTACTTC. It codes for CASSQARGTSGRAQETQYF.